These T cell receptor beta chains were read from a single sample in a study of blood T cell repertoires in COVID-19. Clones were read by immunoSEQ multiplex PCR, and TCRdb kept only the in-frame ones, dropping some. The data contain around 290,000 clones, 88% of them singletons. Specimen: PBMCs or T cells enriched from blood (not recorded which). These receptors originate from a woman in her twenties or thirties who had recovered from COVID-19. Both conserved end residues are part of each CDR3. Fields, in order: J gene, clone size, V gene, D gene, CDR3 DNA, CDR3 protein. D genes are given only for firm matches. Where a row states a size, it is once, few, many or the class of an expanded clone; other rows omit it.

TRBJ2-7	-	TRBV7-9	-	TGTGCCAGCACGAAGTCACTAGGTCCGGGGGTGTGGGGCTACGAGCAGTACTTC	CASTKSLGPGVWGYEQYF
TRBJ1-1	-	TRBV7-3	-	TGTGCCAGCACCAAGGGGTATGGAACTGAAGCTTTCTTT	CASTKGYGTEAFF
TRBJ1-4	-	TRBV20-1	-	TGCAGTGCTATTGGCGAAAAACTGTTTTTT	CSAIGEKLFF
TRBJ1-2	-	TRBV27	TRBD1	TGTGCCAGCTCCTGGGGGACAGGGGGCGCAGAGGACGGCTACACCTTC	CASSWGTGGAEDGYTF
TRBJ2-3	-	TRBV3-1/TRBV3-2	-	TGTGCCAGCAGCCAAATAGCTGGAGCCCTCACAGATACGCAGTATTTT	CASSQIAGALTDTQYF
TRBJ2-7	-	TRBV11-1	TRBD1	TGTGCCAGCAGCCCAACAGGGGGCTATACCTACGAGCAGTACTTC	CASSPTGGYTYEQYF
TRBJ1-2	few	TRBV11-2	TRBD1	TGTGCCAGCAGTCTCGCCGGGACAGGGCCCTATGGCTACACCTTC	CASSLAGTGPYGYTF
TRBJ1-3	-	TRBV7-3	-	TGTGCCAGCAGCTCGACAGGCTCTGGAAACACCATATATTTT	CASSSTGSGNTIYF
TRBJ2-6	-	TRBV29-1	-	TGCAGCGTTGCCGTTACTGGGGCCAACGTCCTGACTTTC	CSVAVTGANVLTF
TRBJ2-5	-	TRBV7-2	TRBD2	TGTGCCAGCAGCTTAGTTGGGACTACCGGGGAGACCCAGTACTTC	CASSLVGTTGETQYF
TRBJ2-1	-	TRBV27	-	TGTGCCAGCAGTTTATTCGGCAGGCCCAATGAGCAGTTCTTC	CASSLFGRPNEQFF
TRBJ2-2	few	TRBV18	TRBD2	TGTGCCAGCTCACCCCTAGCGGGGGGCGAAACCGGGGAGCTGTTTTTT	CASSPLAGGETGELFF
TRBJ2-2	-	TRBV9	TRBD1	TGTGCCAGCAGCTCAGGACAGGGGGCTACTCCACTTAACACCGGGGAGCTGTTTTTT	CASSSGQGATPLNTGELFF
TRBJ2-7	-	TRBV10-3	-	TGTGCCATCACCTCGACAGTAACCTACGAGCAGTACTTC	CAITSTVTYEQYF
TRBJ1-2	-	TRBV11-2	-	TGTGCCAGCAGTCTTTCCCTGAACTATGGCTACACCTTC	CASSLSLNYGYTF
TRBJ1-6	-	TRBV3-1/TRBV3-2	TRBD1	TGTGCCACGGGGGCAAACAGGGGAGGTATCTCCTATAATTCACCCCTCCACTTT	CATGANRGGISYNSPLHF
TRBJ2-1	-	TRBV7-9	TRBD2	TGTGCCAGCAGCTTAGGTCTAGCGGGAGGAAGACCCTACAATGAGCAGTTCTTC	CASSLGLAGGRPYNEQFF
TRBJ2-7	-	TRBV9	TRBD1	TGTGCCAGCAGCGTAGGGGACAGGGCCTACGAGCAGTACTTC	CASSVGDRAYEQYF
TRBJ2-3	-	TRBV28	TRBD2	TGTGCCAGCAGACCACTAGCGGGAGCATCAGATACGCAGTATTTT	CASRPLAGASDTQYF
TRBJ2-7	-	TRBV20-1	-	TGCAGTGCTAGTTCTGGGGGGGCGGTTAGCGAGCAGTACTTC	CSASSGGAVSEQYF
TRBJ2-7	-	TRBV5-8	-	TGTGCCAGCAGAAACAGGGAGGGCGGCGAGCAGTACTTC	CASRNREGGEQYF
TRBJ1-2	-	TRBV6-2/TRBV6-3	TRBD1	TGTGCCAGCAGTTTCAAGACAGGGGCCGTTAACTATGGCTACACCTTC	CASSFKTGAVNYGYTF
TRBJ2-2	-	TRBV7-9	-	TGTGCCAGCAGCTTAGGTCCGACAGCCACCGGGGAGCTGTTTTTT	CASSLGPTATGELFF
TRBJ1-3	-	TRBV19	-	TGTGCCAGTATTGACAAATCCCGCTCTGGAAACACCATATATTTT	CASIDKSRSGNTIYF
TRBJ2-5	-	TRBV5-4	-	TGTGCCAGCAGCTTGAGCACCCTACAAGAGACCCAGTACTTC	CASSLSTLQETQYF
TRBJ1-1	-	TRBV9	-	TGTGCCAGCAGCGTGACGCAGGGTCGGACTGAAGCTTTCTTT	CASSVTQGRTEAFF
TRBJ2-1	-	TRBV28	TRBD2	TGTGCCAGCAGTGGGATAGCGGGAGGGCCGAGTGAGCAGTTCTTC	CASSGIAGGPSEQFF
TRBJ1-5	-	TRBV28	-	TGTGCCAGCAGTTACCGGACTATCGGCAATCAGCCCCAGCATTTT	CASSYRTIGNQPQHF
TRBJ2-1	-	TRBV27	TRBD1	TGTGCCAGCAGTTCCCGGGACAGGCCATACAATGAGCAGTTCTTC	CASSSRDRPYNEQFF
TRBJ2-3	-	TRBV9	TRBD1	TGTGCCAGCAGCGAGAGGGGGCCGCCGACGGATACGCAGTATTTT	CASSERGPPTDTQYF
TRBJ1-5	-	TRBV28	TRBD1	TGTGCCAGCAGTCCATCTAAAAAACAGGGGGTGAGGCAGCCCCAGCATTTT	CASSPSKKQGVRQPQHF
TRBJ2-2	few	TRBV4-1	-	TGCGCCAGCAGCCAGGTCCGGGGGTTGGCCGGGGAGCTGTTTTTT	CASSQVRGLAGELFF
TRBJ2-3	-	TRBV10-3	TRBD1	TGTGCCATCAAAAAGGACAGGGAATTTGATACGCAGTATTTT	CAIKKDREFDTQYF
TRBJ2-7	-	TRBV9	TRBD2	TGTGCCAGCAGCGTAGAAAGCGGGGGAACCTACGAGCAGTACTTC	CASSVESGGTYEQYF
TRBJ1-1	-	TRBV11-3	-	TGTGCCAGCAGCCCTGGACACGCCGGCGACACTGAAGCTTTCTTT	CASSPGHAGDTEAFF
TRBJ1-3	-	TRBV19	-	TGTGCCAGTACCGACTCGGGGGTCACCATATATTTT	CASTDSGVTIYF
TRBJ1-2	few	TRBV5-1	TRBD1	TGCGCCAGCAGCCCGGGGACAGGAGCTAACTATGGCTACACCTTC	CASSPGTGANYGYTF
TRBJ1-1	-	TRBV11-2	TRBD1	TGTGCCAGCAGCTTTCGACAGGGGAGCACTGAAGCTTTCTTT	CASSFRQGSTEAFF
TRBJ2-2	-	TRBV18	-	TGTGCCAGCTCACCCTCCACCGGGGAGCTGTTTTTT	CASSPSTGELFF
TRBJ1-4	-	TRBV7-2	-	TGTGCCAGCAGGTCCGAGGGATTCCTGTTGGAAAAACTGTTTTTT	CASRSEGFLLEKLFF
TRBJ2-2	-	TRBV7-2	TRBD2	TGTGCCAGCACCCAGCGGGGGCAGGGGAGTGGGACCGGGGAGCTGTTTTTT	CASTQRGQGSGTGELFF
TRBJ1-2	-	TRBV20-1	TRBD1	TGCAGTGCTAGTCAAAGGGGACAGGGAGGCTACACCTTC	CSASQRGQGGYTF
TRBJ2-1	-	TRBV25-1	TRBD2	TGTGCCAGCAGTGAATTGAAACCCGGCGGGGAGGGTATAAAGCAGTTCTTC	CASSELKPGGEGIKQFF
TRBJ1-6	-	TRBV19	TRBD1	TGTGCCAGTAGTATGCTCCGGGACAGCCCCTTCCCCCTCCACTTT	CASSMLRDSPFPLHF
TRBJ1-5	once	TRBV24-1	TRBD1	TGTGCCACCAGTGACGGAAACAGGGGTGATCAGCCCCAGCATTTT	CATSDGNRGDQPQHF